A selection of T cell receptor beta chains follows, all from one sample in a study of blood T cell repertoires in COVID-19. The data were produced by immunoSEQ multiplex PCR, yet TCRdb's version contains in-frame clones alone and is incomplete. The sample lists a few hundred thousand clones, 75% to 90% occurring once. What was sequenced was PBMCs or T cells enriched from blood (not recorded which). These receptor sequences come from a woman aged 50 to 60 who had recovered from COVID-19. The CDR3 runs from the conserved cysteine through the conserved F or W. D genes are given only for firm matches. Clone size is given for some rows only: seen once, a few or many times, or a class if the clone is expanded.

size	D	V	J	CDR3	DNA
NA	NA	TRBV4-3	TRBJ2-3	CASSQDGQGGDTQYF	TGCGCCAGCAGCCAAGACGGTCAGGGTGGAGATACGCAGTATTTT
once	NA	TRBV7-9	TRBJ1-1	CASSLTLTAEAFF	TGTGCCAGCAGCTTAACCTTAACGGCTGAAGCTTTCTTT
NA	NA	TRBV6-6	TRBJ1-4	CASSLSLDRSNEKLFF	TGTGCCAGCAGTTTGTCCCTGGACAGATCCAATGAAAAACTGTTTTTT
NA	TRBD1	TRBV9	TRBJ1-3	CASSVTGGTSGNTIYF	TGTGCCAGCAGCGTAACAGGGGGCACCTCTGGAAACACCATATATTTT
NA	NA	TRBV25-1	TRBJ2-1	CASSMYNEQFF	TGTGCCAGCAGCATGTACAATGAGCAGTTCTTC
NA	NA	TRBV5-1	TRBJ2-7	CASSLGQSAYEQYF	TGCGCCAGCAGCTTGGGACAGTCCGCCTACGAGCAGTACTTC
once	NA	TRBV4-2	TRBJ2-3	CASSQDGLDTQYF	TGTGCCAGCAGCCAAGACGGGTTAGATACGCAGTATTTT
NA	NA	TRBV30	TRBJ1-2	CARSDSQNYGYTF	TGTGCCCGTTCGGACAGTCAGAACTATGGCTACACCTTC
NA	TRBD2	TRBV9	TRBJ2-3	CASSVEVSGTSGSTDTQYF	TGTGCCAGCAGCGTAGAAGTGTCCGGGACTAGCGGTAGCACAGATACGCAGTATTTT
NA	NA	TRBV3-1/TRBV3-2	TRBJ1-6	CASSQGDISPLHF	TGTGCCAGCAGTCAGGGTGATATTTCACCCCTCCACTTT
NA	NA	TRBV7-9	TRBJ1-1	CASSFTGIAEAFF	TGTGCCAGCAGCTTCACAGGGATCGCTGAAGCTTTCTTT
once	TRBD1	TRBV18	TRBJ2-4	CASSPGQGKNIQYF	TGTGCCAGCTCACCGGGACAGGGGAAAAACATTCAGTACTTC
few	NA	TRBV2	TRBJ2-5	CASSREETQYF	TGTGCCAGCAGTCGGGAAGAGACCCAGTACTTC
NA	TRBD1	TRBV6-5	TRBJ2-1	CASSTPGQGKVF	TGTGCCAGCAGTACCCCGGGACAGGGGAAGGTCTTC
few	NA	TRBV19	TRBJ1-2	CASSPYRDGYTF	TGTGCCAGTAGTCCGTACAGGGATGGCTACACCTTC
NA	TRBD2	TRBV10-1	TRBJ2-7	CASSGTPYGQYF	TGCGCCAGTAGCGGGACACCTTACGGGCAGTACTTC
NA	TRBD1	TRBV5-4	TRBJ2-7	CASSWTGGREQYF	TGTGCCAGCAGCTGGACAGGGGGCAGAGAGCAGTACTTC
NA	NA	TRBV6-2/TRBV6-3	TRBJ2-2	CASSKTTGELFF	TGTGCCAGCAGCAAAACTACCGGGGAGCTGTTTTTT
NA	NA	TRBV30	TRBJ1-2	CAWIRGNNYGYTF	TGTGCCTGGATTAGGGGAAATAACTATGGCTACACCTTC
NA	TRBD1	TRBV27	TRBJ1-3	CASGPTGGWGNTIYF	TGTGCCAGCGGACCTACAGGGGGGTGGGGAAACACCATATATTTT
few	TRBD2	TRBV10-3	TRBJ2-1	CAISETSGRVNEQFF	TGTGCCATCAGCGAGACTAGCGGGAGGGTCAATGAGCAGTTCTTC
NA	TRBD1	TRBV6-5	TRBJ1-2	CASRKGQGNGYTF	TGTGCCAGCAGAAAAGGACAGGGGAATGGCTACACCTTC
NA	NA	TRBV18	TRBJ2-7	CASSPPAGSHLQYF	TGTGCCAGCTCACCACCCGCGGGAAGCCACCTCCAGTACTTC
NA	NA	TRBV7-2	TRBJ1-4	CASSLVGGGIGANEKLFF	TGTGCCAGCAGCTTAGTGGGCGGGGGGATTGGGGCTAATGAAAAACTGTTTTTT
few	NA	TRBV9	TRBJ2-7	CASSVGPESEQYF	TGTGCCAGCAGCGTAGGCCCGGAGAGCGAGCAGTACTTC
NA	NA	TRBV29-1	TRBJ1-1	CSVDQEANTEAFF	TGCAGCGTTGATCAGGAAGCGAACACTGAAGCTTTCTTT
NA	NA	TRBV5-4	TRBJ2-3	CASSLDYPTSTDTQYF	TGTGCCAGCAGCTTGGACTATCCAACTAGCACAGATACGCAGTATTTT
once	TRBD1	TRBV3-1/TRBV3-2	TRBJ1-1	CASSPGGNTEAFF	TGTGCCAGCAGCCCAGGGGGTAACACTGAAGCTTTCTTT
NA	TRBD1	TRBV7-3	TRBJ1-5	CASSQTGPNQPQHF	TGTGCCAGCAGCCAGACAGGGCCCAATCAGCCCCAGCATTTT
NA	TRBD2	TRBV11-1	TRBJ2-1	CATGGRGVYNEQFF	TGTGCCACCGGGGGGAGAGGGGTTTACAATGAGCAGTTCTTC
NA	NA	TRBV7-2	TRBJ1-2	CASSSSQGGRDNYGYTF	TGTGCCAGCAGCTCGTCCCAGGGTGGGAGGGATAACTATGGCTACACCTTC
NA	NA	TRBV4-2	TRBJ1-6	CASSQQRNPDGSSPLHF	TGTGCCAGCAGCCAGCAACGTAATCCCGACGGGTCCTCACCCCTCCACTTT
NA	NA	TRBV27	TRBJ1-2	CATYNWRVGGYTF	TGTGCCACTTACAACTGGCGGGTGGGGGGCTACACCTTC
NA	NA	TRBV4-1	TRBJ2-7	CASSHTTTGTNYEQYF	TGCGCCAGCAGCCACACAACGACAGGCACGAACTACGAGCAGTACTTC
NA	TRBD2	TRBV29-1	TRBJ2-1	CSVGVGLASYNEQFF	TGCAGCGTTGGCGTCGGACTAGCGAGCTACAATGAGCAGTTCTTC
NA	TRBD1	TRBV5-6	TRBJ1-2	CASSLVGTVDPYGYTF	TGTGCCAGCAGCTTGGTTGGGACAGTCGATCCCTATGGCTACACCTTC
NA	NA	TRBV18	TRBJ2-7	CASSTRESYEQYF	TGTGCCAGCTCAACACGGGAGTCCTACGAGCAGTACTTC
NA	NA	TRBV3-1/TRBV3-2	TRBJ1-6	CASSQGHNSPLHF	TGTGCCAGCAGCCAAGGGCATAATTCACCCCTCCACTTT
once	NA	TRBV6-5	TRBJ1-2	CASSLTPNYGYTF	TGTGCCAGCAGTTTGACACCAAACTATGGCTACACCTTC
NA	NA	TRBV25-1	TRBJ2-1	CASEYSRADSYNEQFF	TGTGCCAGCGAATACTCGAGAGCGGACTCCTACAATGAGCAGTTCTTC
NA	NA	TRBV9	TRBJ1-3	CASSPGGNTIYF	TGTGCCAGCAGCCCCGGTGGAAACACCATATATTTT
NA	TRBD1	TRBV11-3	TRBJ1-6	CASSLKQGGSPLHF	TGTGCCAGCAGCTTAAAACAGGGGGGTTCACCCCTCCACTTT
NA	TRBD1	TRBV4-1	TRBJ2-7	CASSLRGQGFHEQYF	TGCGCCAGCAGCCTAAGGGGACAGGGATTCCACGAGCAGTACTTC
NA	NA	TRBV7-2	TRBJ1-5	CASSLVFGSNQPQHF	TGTGCCAGCAGCTTAGTATTTGGCAGCAATCAGCCCCAGCATTTT
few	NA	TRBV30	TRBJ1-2	CAWNGAFNYGYTF	TGTGCCTGGAATGGGGCCTTTAACTATGGCTACACCTTC
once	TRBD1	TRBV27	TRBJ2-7	CASSLGTEPREQYF	TGTGCCAGCAGTCTCGGGACAGAACCTAGAGAGCAGTACTTC
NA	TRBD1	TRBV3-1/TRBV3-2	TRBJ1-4	CASSQYGTGNQKLFF	TGTGCCAGCAGCCAATACGGGACAGGGAATCAAAAACTGTTTTTT
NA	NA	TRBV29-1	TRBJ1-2	CSVEEGGDGYTF	TGCAGCGTTGAAGAGGGGGGGGATGGCTACACCTTC
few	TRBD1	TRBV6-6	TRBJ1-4	CASRLQGSNEKLFF	TGTGCCAGCAGATTACAGGGGTCTAATGAAAAACTGTTTTTT
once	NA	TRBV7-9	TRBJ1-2	CASSSRTGTRERGYTF	TGTGCCAGCAGCTCCCGGACCGGGACAAGGGAGAGAGGCTACACCTTC
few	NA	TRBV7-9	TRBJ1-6	CASSSLTGYNSPLHF	TGTGCCAGCAGCTCTTTGACAGGCTATAATTCACCCCTCCACTTT
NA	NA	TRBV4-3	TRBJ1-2	CASSQDRGTGYGYTF	TGCGCCAGCAGCCAAGATCGGGGGACGGGCTATGGCTACACCTTC
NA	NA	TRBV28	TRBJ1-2	CASSFPFRNYGYTF	TGTGCCAGCAGTTTTCCCTTTAGAAACTATGGCTACACCTTC
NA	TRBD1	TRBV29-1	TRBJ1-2	CSVARGEGYTF	TGCAGCGTGGCCAGGGGGGAGGGCTACACCTTC
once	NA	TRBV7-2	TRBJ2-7	CASSGQTIASEQYF	TGTGCCAGCAGCGGCCAGACTATAGCGTCCGAGCAGTACTTC
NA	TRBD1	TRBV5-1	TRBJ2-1	CASSLTLATGASYNEQFF	TGCGCCAGCAGCTTGACCCTTGCGACAGGGGCATCCTACAATGAGCAGTTCTTC
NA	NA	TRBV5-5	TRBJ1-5	CASSLRGGFGQPQHF	TGTGCCAGCAGCTTACGTGGAGGGTTCGGTCAGCCCCAGCATTTT